The rows below give T cell receptor beta chains drawn from one sample of a study of cytomegalovirus exposure and HLA in healthy donors. TCRdb keeps only in-frame clones here, not all; method: immunoSEQ multiplex PCR. The sample holds some 270,000 clones, 65% to 90% seen once. Sequenced sample: PBMCs. Every receptor here comes from a woman between 18 and 29 years old in good health and CMV-seronegative. Both conserved end residues are part of each CDR3. The D gene is left open where the match is weak. The size field is filled for only some rows; it gives once, few, many or a size class.

j_gene	abundance	d_gene	v_gene	CDR3aa	CDR3nt
TRBJ2-6	-	TRBD1	TRBV18	CASSPGQGGSVALSGANVLTF	TGTGCCAGCTCACCGGGACAGGGGGGAAGTGTAGCACTCTCTGGGGCCAACGTCCTGACTTTC
TRBJ2-7	-	-	TRBV7-9	CASSLDPGEQYF	TGTGCCAGCAGCTTAGATCCGGGGGAGCAGTACTTC
TRBJ2-2	-	TRBD1	TRBV5-4	CASSFYRQGYTGELFF	TGTGCCAGCAGTTTCTACCGACAGGGGTACACCGGGGAGCTGTTTTTT
TRBJ2-3	-	TRBD1	TRBV29-1	CSVVDRANRATDTQYF	TGCAGCGTTGTGGACAGGGCAAATAGGGCCACAGATACGCAGTATTTT
TRBJ2-3	-	TRBD2	TRBV5-6	CASSWGRTSGSTDTQYF	TGTGCCAGCAGCTGGGGGCGGACTAGCGGAAGCACAGATACGCAGTATTTT
TRBJ2-7	-	-	TRBV28	CASSRTAYEQYF	TGTGCCAGCAGTCGGACAGCCTACGAGCAGTACTTC
TRBJ2-7	once	-	TRBV6-5	CASSPGGPARYEQYF	TGTGCCAGCAGCCCCGGGGGACCGGCCCGTTACGAGCAGTACTTC
TRBJ2-1	-	-	TRBV6-5	CASSYNRRPPNEQFF	TGTGCCAGCAGTTACAACAGGCGTCCCCCCAATGAGCAGTTCTTC
TRBJ2-1	-	TRBD2	TRBV19	CASSIAGGMTNEQFF	TGTGCCAGTAGTATAGCGGGAGGGATGACGAATGAGCAGTTCTTC
TRBJ1-1	once	-	TRBV27	CASSLSGTRILGNTEAFF	TGTGCCAGCAGCCTATCCGGGACACGGATCTTGGGGAACACTGAAGCTTTCTTT
TRBJ2-7	-	-	TRBV27	CASSLSGASSYEQYF	TGTGCCAGCAGTTTATCAGGGGCAAGCTCCTACGAGCAGTACTTC
TRBJ2-1	-	-	TRBV19	CASSPRGAGGDSYNEQFF	TGTGCCAGTAGTCCCAGGGGGGCTGGGGGAGACTCCTACAATGAGCAGTTCTTC
TRBJ2-7	-	TRBD2	TRBV27	CASSLFKGLAGDSYEQYF	TGTGCCAGCAGTTTATTTAAGGGACTAGCGGGGGACTCCTACGAGCAGTACTTC
TRBJ2-3	-	TRBD1	TRBV4-2	CASSPRGQGSTDTQYF	TGTGCCAGCAGCCCTCGAGGACAGGGAAGCACAGATACGCAGTATTTT
TRBJ2-7	-	TRBD1	TRBV5-6	CASSPTGPYEQYF	TGTGCCAGCAGCCCGACAGGGCCCTACGAGCAGTACTTC
TRBJ1-5	-	TRBD1	TRBV2	CASSLGQGGQPQHF	TGTGCCAGCAGTTTAGGACAGGGTGGACAGCCCCAGCATTTT
TRBJ1-1	-	-	TRBV27	CASSFRVQGNTEAFF	TGTGCCAGCAGTTTTAGGGTACAGGGGAACACTGAAGCTTTCTTT
TRBJ2-1	-	TRBD2	TRBV28	CASSFQSGEANEQFF	TGTGCCAGCAGTTTTCAAAGCGGGGAGGCCAATGAGCAGTTCTTC
TRBJ2-1	-	-	TRBV11-3	CASSLGRRAGNEQFF	TGTGCCAGCAGCTTAGGTAGGAGGGCAGGCAATGAGCAGTTCTTC
TRBJ2-3	-	TRBD2	TRBV6-5	CASSSLASGFTDTQYF	TGTGCCAGCAGTTCCTTAGCTAGCGGCTTCACAGATACGCAGTATTTT
TRBJ1-2	-	-	TRBV28	CASSFDGIPGSYGYTF	TGTGCCAGCAGTTTCGACGGGATACCCGGGAGCTATGGCTACACCTTC
TRBJ2-5	-	TRBD2	TRBV5-1	CASSLARGGFQETQYF	TGCGCCAGCAGCTTGGCCCGCGGGGGGTTCCAAGAGACCCAGTACTTC
TRBJ1-2	-	-	TRBV5-6	CASSLVENYGYTF	TGTGCCAGCAGCTTGGTAGAGAACTATGGCTACACCTTC
TRBJ2-7	-	-	TRBV13	CASRYITSSSYEQYF	TGTGCCAGCAGATATATTACTAGCAGCTCCTACGAGCAGTACTTC
TRBJ2-7	-	-	TRBV7-2	CASSLERAASYEQYF	TGTGCCAGCAGCTTAGAGCGGGCGGCCTCCTACGAGCAGTACTTC
TRBJ2-3	-	TRBD1	TRBV19	CASTGQGTDTQYF	TGTGCCAGTACGGGACAGGGCACAGATACGCAGTATTTT
TRBJ1-1	-	-	TRBV10-1	CASSESEGQESATEAFF	TGCGCCAGCAGTGAGTCGGAGGGGCAGGAATCGGCCACTGAAGCTTTCTTT
TRBJ1-6	-	-	TRBV30	CAWSPPGGQSPLHF	TGTGCCTGGAGCCCCCCGGGGGGGCAGTCACCCCTCCACTTT
TRBJ2-7	-	TRBD1	TRBV29-1	CSVGDRGRGKYEQYF	TGCAGCGTTGGCGACAGGGGGCGCGGAAAATACGAGCAGTACTTC
TRBJ2-7	-	TRBD1	TRBV5-1	CASSSDRDFYEQYF	TGCGCCAGCAGCTCCGACAGGGATTTTTACGAGCAGTACTTC
TRBJ2-7	-	-	TRBV21-1	CASSKDGLASNEQYF	TGTGCCAGCAGCAAAGACGGGCTAGCGAGTAACGAGCAGTACTTC
TRBJ1-1	-	TRBD1	TRBV30	CAWGPHTGETEAFF	TGTGCCTGGGGCCCTCATACAGGGGAAACTGAAGCTTTCTTT
TRBJ1-1	-	-	TRBV4-1	CASSQHLVRVSTEAFF	TGCGCCAGCAGCCAACACCTCGTCAGGGTATCCACTGAAGCTTTCTTT
TRBJ1-6	-	TRBD1	TRBV6-6	CASSYSSGTGSAPLHF	TGTGCCAGCAGTTACTCGAGTGGGACAGGGAGCGCACCCCTCCACTTT
TRBJ1-5	-	-	TRBV2	CASSDGEWGQPQHF	TGTGCCAGCAGTGACGGGGAATGGGGTCAGCCCCAGCATTTT
TRBJ2-5	-	-	TRBV5-6	CASSSLWGVEETQYF	TGTGCCAGCAGCTCCCTGTGGGGGGTCGAAGAGACCCAGTACTTC
TRBJ2-7	few	-	TRBV27	CASSSPWAELYEQYF	TGTGCCAGCAGTTCCCCATGGGCAGAACTCTACGAGCAGTACTTC
TRBJ2-3	-	-	TRBV9	CASSVRSTTSDPNRRDTQYF	TGTGCCAGCAGCGTTAGATCGACGACTAGTGATCCTAACCGCCGGGATACGCAGTATTTT
TRBJ2-1	-	TRBD2	TRBV19	CASSTGTSGRPYNEQFF	TGTGCCAGTAGTACCGGGACTAGCGGGAGGCCGTACAATGAGCAGTTCTTC
TRBJ1-2	-	-	TRBV28	CASSLQGAANYGYTF	TGTGCCAGCAGTTTACAGGGCGCAGCTAACTATGGCTACACCTTC
TRBJ2-7	-	-	TRBV9	CASSPPGGATYEQYF	TGTGCCAGCAGCCCCCCAGGAGGCGCCACCTACGAGCAGTACTTC
TRBJ1-5	-	TRBD1	TRBV4-1	CASSRTRTGVNQPQHF	TGCGCCAGCAGCCGAACCAGGACAGGGGTAAATCAGCCCCAGCATTTT
TRBJ2-2	-	TRBD1	TRBV27	CASSPWTGFSIGELFF	TGTGCCAGCAGTCCATGGACAGGTTTTAGTATCGGGGAGCTGTTTTTT
TRBJ1-2	-	-	TRBV6-1	CASSIQGYGYTF	TGTGCCAGCAGTATACAGGGCTATGGCTACACCTTC
TRBJ2-7	-	-	TRBV20-1	CSAKLDYEQYF	TGCAGTGCTAAACTAGACTATGAGCAGTACTTC